Each of the 2 T cell receptor beta chains below was sequenced from the same sample in a study of blood T cell repertoires in COVID-19. Generated by immunoSEQ multiplex PCR, the TCRdb table keeps only in-frame clones and is missing some. Here the sample spans fewer than 400,000 clones, around 84% being singletons. The sample taken for sequencing was PBMCs or T cells enriched from blood (not recorded which). Receptor source: a man aged 25-45 years who had recovered from COVID-19.

This clone was observed a few times. The gene calls are TRBV12-5 and TRBJ2-7; 10 positions match TRBD2. V was clipped by 2 bases and J by 3 bases; unmatched bases: 7. This CDR3 contains 16 residues. Germline V gene sequence: CDR1 LGHNT, CDR2 FRNRAP. CDR3 sequence reads: CASGLRLAGASYEQYF. As DNA, the CDR3 is TGTGCTAGTGGTTTGAGGCTAGCGGGAGCTAGCTACGAGCAGTACTTC. The full variable domain, with the rest looked up from reference TRBV12-5 and TRBJ2-7, is DARVTQTPRHKVTEMGQEVTMRCQPILGHNTVFWYRQTMMQGLELLAYFRNRAPLDDSGMPKDRFSAEMPDATLATLKIQPSEPRDSAVYFCASGLRLAGASYEQYFGPGTRLTVT.

The CDR3 spells CASRAGVVSNQPQHF. The CDR3 bases are TGTGCCAGTAGGGCAGGTGTCGTGAGTAATCAGCCCCAGCATTTT. This sequence joins TRBV19 and TRBJ1-5; no definite D call. The CDR3 runs 15 residues. V gave up 6 bases and J gave up 4 bases, with 16 bases separating them. Germline values: CDR1 LNHDA, CDR2 SQIVND (reference sequence). The whole variable domain, filled in from reference TRBV19 and TRBJ1-5, reads DGGITQSPKYLFRKEGQNVTLSCEQNLNHDAMYWYRQDPGQGLRLIYYSQIVNDFQKGDIAEGYSVSREKKESFPLTVTSAQKNPTAFYLCASRAGVVSNQPQHFGDGTRLSIL.